This T cell receptor beta chain was observed in a study of blood T cell repertoires in COVID-19. Sequenced by immunoSEQ multiplex PCR; TCRdb stores in-frame clones only, minus some. There are approximately 170,000 clones in the sample; roughly four fifths occur only once, and approximately 12% lies in the top ten. The germline gives CDR1 KGHDR, CDR2 SFDVKD. CDR3 length: 13 amino acids. V dropped 5 bases and J dropped 2 bases, with 9 bases sitting between them. The sequence derives from a man aged 65 to 79 who had recovered from COVID-19. This chain connects TRBV24-1 to TRBJ2-7; D remains ambiguous. Sequencing used peripheral blood. CDR3 nucleotide sequence: TGTGCCACCAGTGGGGCCCCCACCTACGAGCAGTACTTC. Encoded protein: CATSGAPTYEQYF.